The present entry profiles one T cell receptor beta chain with its context. Its antigen is still unknown. This sample stems from a study of T-cell memory formation after mild COVID-19. A 5'RACE reaction primed in the constant segment made cDNA libraries of TCR alpha and TCR beta, and these carried sample barcodes and UMIs. TCRdb reprocessed the 5' RACE reads with MiXCR, giving one entry per CDR3 protein. The sample yields about 400,000 distinct CDR3 sequences, around 22% seen once. Trimming cost V 5 bases and J 4 bases; bases outside gene matches: 6. This CDR3 contains 15 residues. Germline V gives CDR1 SEHNR, CDR2 FQNEAQ (reference sequence). Findings and caveats of the study: Clones that contracted clustered mainly in CM and EM if CD4+ and in EMRA if CD8+. The pre-infection memory compartment contained some responding clones, suggesting cross-reactive memory joined. Whereas later expanders leaned CD4+, clones contracting day 15 to 85 showed a balanced CD4/CD8 makeup.

The sample taken for sequencing was PBMCs or a T cell subset sorted from them (not recorded which). The chain has TRBV7-9 and TRBJ2-3; the match to TRBD1 covers 10 bases. The receptor was isolated from an adult woman who had mild COVID-19 (a few samples of this study predate the infection). Cell type and time point are not known. This CDR3 reads CASSLTGGRPDTQYF. For the CDR3, the DNA is TGTGCCAGCAGCCTGACAGGGGGCAGACCAGATACGCAGTATTTT.